Each of the 3 T cell receptor beta chains below was sequenced from the same sample in a study of blood T cell repertoires in COVID-19. The assay was immunoSEQ multiplex PCR, and TCRdb's table has in-frame clones only and misses some. Of over 130,000 clones in the sample, around 82% were seen once. What was sequenced was peripheral blood. Every receptor here comes from a woman aged 55 to 70 with acute or convalescent COVID-19.

In its sample, this clone was seen once. The rearrangement joins TRBV30 to TRBJ2-1, with no clear D. V lost 0 bases, J lost 5 bases, and 14 bases lay in between. The CDR3 loop spans 15 amino acids. CDR1 and CDR2 (germline): GTSNPN, SVGIG (reference sequence). CDR3 DNA sequence: TGTGCCTGGAGTGTACGTTTACTTTCTGACAATGAGCAGTTCTTC. This translates into CAWSVRLLSDNEQFF.

The V and J genes are TRBV7-2 and TRBJ1-5; 7 nucleotides align to TRBD1. V lost 1 base and J lost 9; bases outside the gene matches: 6. CDR1 SGHTA and CDR2 FQGNSA come from the germline V gene. CDR3 size: 14 residues. CDR3 sequence: CASSLDQGVSPQHF. The CDR3 coding sequence is TGTGCCAGCAGCTTAGATCAGGGGGTTTCGCCCCAGCATTTT.

This clone was counted only a few times. The chain carries TRBV7-9 and TRBJ2-1; D call uncertain. CDR1 is SEHNR and CDR2 is FQNEAQ in the germline V gene (reference sequence). The length of the CDR3 is 12 residues. Trimming removed 5 bases at V and 6 bases at J, with 8 bases between. DNA for the CDR3: TGTGCCAGCAGCCGCGTTGGCAATGAGCAGTTCTTC. Protein product: CASSRVGNEQFF.